This entry lists 4 T cell receptor beta chains sequenced from one sample in a study of T cells in Graves' hyperthyroidism and ophthalmopathy (dated by TCRdb to about 2019). Library construction relied on multiplex PCR. TCRdb shows the sequencer as Illumina HiSeq 2000. TCR beta CDR3 regions were amplified from RNA transcripts. The TCR CDR3 was subjected to a first round of RT-PCR using the HTBI primer set and the Qiagen OneStep RT-PCR kit. In TCRdb, the public reads were trimmed at Q25 with fastp and aligned with MiXCR, with productive beta chains retained. CDR3 protein sequences are deduplicated, and each keeps its most common genes and DNA. The table for this sample lists about 400,000 distinct CDR3 sequences; roughly 15% of them were counted only once. Around 5.3% of the sample lies in the top ten. The sequenced sample consisted of blood. The origin of the receptors is a woman aged 18-29 years with Graves' hyperthyroidism.

This chain joins TRBV5-6 and TRBJ2-2; D possibly corresponds to TRBD1 (6 bases). The germline CDR1 and CDR2 sequences are SGHDT and YYEEEE. V gave up 2 bases and J gave up 4 bases, with 15 bases separating them. CDR3 length: 16 amino acids. CDR3 sequence: CASSFPGQTRTGELFF. The CDR3 bases are TGTGCCAGCAGCTTCCCGGGACAAACGCGCACCGGGGAGCTGTTTTTT.

This clonotype was detected ten times or more. The chain carries TRBV20-1 and TRBJ2-1; TRBD1 matches at 8 bases. The V gene's germline CDR1 is DFQATT and CDR2 SNEGSKA (reference sequence). The CDR3 contains 13 residues. The J segment lost 7 bases and the V segment lost 5 bases, leaving 7 bases of the junction unmatched. CDR3 sequence reads: CSADRTGRNEQFF. DNA of the CDR3: TGCAGTGCTGATAGGACAGGGAGGAATGAGCAGTTCTTC.

This clonotype was recorded many times. The gene calls are TRBV6-5 and TRBJ2-7; 10 bases fit TRBD2. CDR3 length: 17 amino acids. The germline V gene encodes CDR1 MNHEY and CDR2 SVGAGI. V dropped 0 bases and J dropped 3; count of bases not matched to a gene: 8. As DNA, the CDR3 is TGTGCCAGCAGTTACTCGTTTTTCCCTAGCGGGAGCTACGAGCAGTACTTC. It encodes CASSYSFFPSGSYEQYF.

This sequence joins TRBV9 and TRBJ1-4; D unclear. CDR3 length: 14 amino acids. Germline CDR1 SGDLS, CDR2 YYNGEE. Between the trimmed V and J ends, which lost 6 bases and 2 bases, there was a span of 11 bases. The CDR3 DNA reads as TGTGCCAGCACCGTGGGGTCCACTAATGAAAAACTGTTTTTT. This sequence encodes CASTVGSTNEKLFF.